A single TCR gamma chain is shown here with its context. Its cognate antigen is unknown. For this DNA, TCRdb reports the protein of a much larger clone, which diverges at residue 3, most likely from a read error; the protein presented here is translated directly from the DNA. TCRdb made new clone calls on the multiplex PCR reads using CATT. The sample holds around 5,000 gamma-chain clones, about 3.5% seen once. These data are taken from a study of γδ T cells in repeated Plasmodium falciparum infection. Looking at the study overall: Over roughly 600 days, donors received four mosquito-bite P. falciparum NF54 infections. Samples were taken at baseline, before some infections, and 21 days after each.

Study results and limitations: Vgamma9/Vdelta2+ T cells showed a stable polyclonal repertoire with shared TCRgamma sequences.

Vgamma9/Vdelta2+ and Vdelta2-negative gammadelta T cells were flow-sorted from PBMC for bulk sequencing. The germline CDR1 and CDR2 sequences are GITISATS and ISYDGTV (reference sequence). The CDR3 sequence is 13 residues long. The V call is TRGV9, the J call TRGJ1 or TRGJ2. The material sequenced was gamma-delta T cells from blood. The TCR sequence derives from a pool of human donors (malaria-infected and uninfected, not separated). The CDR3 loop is CASWEVFYYKKLF. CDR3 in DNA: TGTGCCTCGTGGGAGGTGTTTTACTATAAGAAACTATTT.